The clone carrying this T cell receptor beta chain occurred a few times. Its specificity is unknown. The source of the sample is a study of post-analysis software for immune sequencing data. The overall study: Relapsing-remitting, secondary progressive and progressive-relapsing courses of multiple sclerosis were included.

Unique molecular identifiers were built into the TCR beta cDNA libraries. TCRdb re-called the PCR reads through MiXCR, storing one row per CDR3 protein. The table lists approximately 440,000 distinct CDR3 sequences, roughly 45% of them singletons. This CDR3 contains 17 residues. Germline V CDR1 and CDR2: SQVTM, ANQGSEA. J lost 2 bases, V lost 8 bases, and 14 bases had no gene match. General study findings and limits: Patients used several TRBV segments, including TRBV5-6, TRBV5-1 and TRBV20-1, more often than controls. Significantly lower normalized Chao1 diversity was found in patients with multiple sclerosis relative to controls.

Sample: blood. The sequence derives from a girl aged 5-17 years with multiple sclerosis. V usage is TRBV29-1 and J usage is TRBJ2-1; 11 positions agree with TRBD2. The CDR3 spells CSLRGGLAEFPYNEQFF. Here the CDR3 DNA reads TGCAGCCTGAGGGGGGGACTAGCGGAATTCCCCTACAATGAGCAGTTCTTC.